The clone carrying this T cell receptor (beta chain) was recorded once. Its specificity is unknown. CDR1 is SGHRS, CDR2 YFSETQ, per germline. This CDR3 is 14 amino acids long. The V and J ends lost 4 bases and 10 bases respectively, with 18 bases between them. The data were taken from a study of cytomegalovirus exposure and HLA in healthy donors. 13 Jbeta primers and 60 Vbeta primers were used for the PCR. The repertoire was sequenced with immunoSEQ multiplex PCR; TCRdb's copy has only in-frame clones and lacks some. This sample has around 110,000 clones; 65% to 80% occur once, and the top ten carry 2.5% to 3.5%. Study-wide findings and caveats: Later analysis reportedly placed an Asian-associated ancestry cluster below the roughly 700-donor mean in N-insertions.

The chain combines TRBV5-1 with TRBJ2-1; D unclear. The sample comprised PBMCs. This sequence was found in a male donor in good health and CMV-seropositive. CDR3 loop: CASSLSADGREQFF. The DNA of the CDR3 is TGCGCCAGCAGCCTAAGCGCAGACGGCCGGGAGCAGTTCTTC.